The sequence of this TCR beta chain was determined in a study of cytomegalovirus exposure and HLA in healthy donors. Across the whole study: Genotyping showed less than 85% of roughly 400 donors falling in the Caucasian-associated ancestry cluster.

Primers: 60 Vbeta forward and 13 Jbeta reverse. Repertoires were generated with immunoSEQ multiplex PCR, while TCRdb's copy carries only in-frame clones and drops some. The table lists about 200,000 clones, around 80% of them singletons. Losses at the gene ends were 2 bases for V and 3 bases for J; bases not matched to a gene: 5. CDR1 SGHNT and CDR2 YYREEE come from the germline V gene (reference sequence). The CDR3 is 16 residues long. This sequence originates from a man between 40 and 49 years old in good health and CMV-seronegative. This chain uses TRBV5-4 with TRBJ2-7, with 13 bases fitting TRBD2. Sequencing used PBMCs. The chain's CDR3 is CASSFGLAGVNYEQYF. CDR3 nucleotide sequence: TGTGCCAGCAGCTTTGGACTAGCGGGAGTGAACTACGAGCAGTACTTC.